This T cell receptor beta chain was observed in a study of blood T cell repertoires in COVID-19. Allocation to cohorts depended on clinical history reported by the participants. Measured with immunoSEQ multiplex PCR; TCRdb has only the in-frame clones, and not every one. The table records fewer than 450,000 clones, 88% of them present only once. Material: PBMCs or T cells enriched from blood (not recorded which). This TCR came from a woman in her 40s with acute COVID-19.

DNA for the CDR3: TGTGCCAGCAGCTTGCCCAGGGGGAATGAAAAACTGTTTTTT. Encoded protein: CASSLPRGNEKLFF. The gene calls are TRBV11-2 and TRBJ1-4; 7 nucleotides line up with TRBD1. V was pared by 3 bases and J by 5 bases, with 3 bases of the junction left unmatched. Germline V gene lookup returns CDR1 SGHAT and CDR2 FQNNGV. This CDR3 has 14 amino acids.